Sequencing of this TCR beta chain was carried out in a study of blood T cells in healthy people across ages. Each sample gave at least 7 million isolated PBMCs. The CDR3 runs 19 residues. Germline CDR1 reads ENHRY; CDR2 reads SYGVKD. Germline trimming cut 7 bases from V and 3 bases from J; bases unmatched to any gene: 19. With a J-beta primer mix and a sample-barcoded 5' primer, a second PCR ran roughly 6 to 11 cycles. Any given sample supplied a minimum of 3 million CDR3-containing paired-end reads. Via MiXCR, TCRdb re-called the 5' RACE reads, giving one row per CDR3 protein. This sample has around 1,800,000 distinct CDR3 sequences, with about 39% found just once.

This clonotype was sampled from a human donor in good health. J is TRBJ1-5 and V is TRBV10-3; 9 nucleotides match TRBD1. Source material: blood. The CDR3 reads CAINLGTGKRAIINQPQHF. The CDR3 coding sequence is TGTGCCATCAATTTAGGGACAGGGAAAAGGGCCATCATCAATCAGCCCCAGCATTTT.